The 4 T cell receptor beta chains in this list originate from one sample, sequenced in a study of blood T cells in healthy people across ages. Then a second PCR, running about 6 to 12 cycles, was carried out with a sample-barcoded 5' primer and a J-beta primer mix. From the 5' RACE reads, TCRdb called clonotypes with MiXCR, one entry per CDR3 protein. The sample has around 1,500,000 distinct CDR3 sequences, roughly 40% seen once. The sequencing input was blood. Receptors originate from a woman under 30 in good health.

This clonotype was found once. V and J are TRBV5-1 and TRBJ1-1; 7 bases match TRBD1. V shed 3 bases and J 4 bases; nucleotides not matched to a gene: 6. The germline gives CDR1 SGHRS, CDR2 YFSETQ. The CDR3 consists of 14 residues. In nucleotides, the CDR3 is TGCGCCAGCAGCTGGAGGGGGCTAGGCACTGAAGCTTTCTTT. It translates to CASSWRGLGTEAFF.

This clonotype has just a few counts. This rearrangement joins TRBV12-3 or TRBV12-4 to TRBJ1-1, with a possible D match to TRBD1 (5 bases). V was cut by 3 bases and J by 4 bases, with 9 bases left in between. The CDR3 is 13 amino acids. The CDR3 nucleotides read TGTGCCAGCAGTTTTTCGGGGGTCACTGAAGCTTTCTTT. This codes for CASSFSGVTEAFF.

This rearrangement joins TRBV6-1 to TRBJ2-3; the match to TRBD2 covers 9 bases. Germline loops: CDR1 MNHNS, CDR2 SASEGT. The V and J ends lost 1 base and 4 bases, in that order; junction bases with no gene match: 3. This CDR3 has 15 amino acids. The CDR3 region has the DNA TGTGCCAGCAGTGAAGTTGCGGGGGGGCCAGATACGCAGTATTTT. Translating it yields CASSEVAGGPDTQYF.

The chain recombines TRBV7-9 with TRBJ2-7; 7 bases are shared with TRBD2. J was trimmed by 6 bases and V by 5 bases; bases with no gene match: 13. CDR1 is SEHNR and CDR2 is FQNEAQ in the germline V gene (reference sequence). This CDR3 region has 15 residues. DNA of the CDR3: TGTGCCAGCAGCACCCCATTTGGGGAGGGTGGCGAGCAGTACTTC. As protein: CASSTPFGEGGEQYF.